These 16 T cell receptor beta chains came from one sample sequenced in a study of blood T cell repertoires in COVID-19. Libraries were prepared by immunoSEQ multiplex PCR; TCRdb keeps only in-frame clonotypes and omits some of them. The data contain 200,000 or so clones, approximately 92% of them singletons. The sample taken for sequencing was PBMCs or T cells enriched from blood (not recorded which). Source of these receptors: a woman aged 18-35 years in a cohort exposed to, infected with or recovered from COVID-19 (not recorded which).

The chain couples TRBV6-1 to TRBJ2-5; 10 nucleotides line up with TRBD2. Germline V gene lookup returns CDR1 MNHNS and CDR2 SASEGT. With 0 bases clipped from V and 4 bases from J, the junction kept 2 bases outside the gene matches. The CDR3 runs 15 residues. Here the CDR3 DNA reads TGTGCCAGCAGTGAAGCAGCGGGGGGGCCAGAGACCCAGTACTTC. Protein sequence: CASSEAAGGPETQYF.

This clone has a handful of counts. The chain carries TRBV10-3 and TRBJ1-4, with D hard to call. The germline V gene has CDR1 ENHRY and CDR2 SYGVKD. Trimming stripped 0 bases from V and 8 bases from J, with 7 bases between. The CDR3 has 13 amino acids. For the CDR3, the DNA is TGTGCCATCAGTGAGTCGGCGGTCGAAAAACTGTTTTTT. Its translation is CAISESAVEKLFF.

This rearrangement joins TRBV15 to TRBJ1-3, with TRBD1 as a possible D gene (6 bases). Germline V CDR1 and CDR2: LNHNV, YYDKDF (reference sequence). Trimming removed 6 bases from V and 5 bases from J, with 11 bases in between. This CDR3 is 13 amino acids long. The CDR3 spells CATREQGRNTIYF. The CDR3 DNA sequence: TGTGCCACCAGAGAGCAGGGGAGAAACACCATATATTTT.

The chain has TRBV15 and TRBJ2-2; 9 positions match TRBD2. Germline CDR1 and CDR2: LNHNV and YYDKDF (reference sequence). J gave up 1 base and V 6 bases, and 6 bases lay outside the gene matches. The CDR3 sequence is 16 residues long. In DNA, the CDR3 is TGTGCCACCAGGGCTAGCGGGAACCGGAACACCGGGGAGCTGTTTTTT. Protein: CATRASGNRNTGELFF.

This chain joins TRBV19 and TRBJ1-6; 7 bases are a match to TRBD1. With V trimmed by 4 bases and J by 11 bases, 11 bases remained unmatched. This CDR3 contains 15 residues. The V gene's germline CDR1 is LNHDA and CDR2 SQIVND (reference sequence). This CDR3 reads CASSNPRQGLAPLHF. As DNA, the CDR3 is TGTGCCAGTAGTAACCCCCGACAGGGTCTCGCACCCCTCCACTTT. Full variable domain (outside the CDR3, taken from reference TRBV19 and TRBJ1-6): DGGITQSPKYLFRKEGQNVTLSCEQNLNHDAMYWYRQDPGQGLRLIYYSQIVNDFQKGDIAEGYSVSREKKESFPLTVTSAQKNPTAFYLCASSNPRQGLAPLHFGNGTRLTVT.

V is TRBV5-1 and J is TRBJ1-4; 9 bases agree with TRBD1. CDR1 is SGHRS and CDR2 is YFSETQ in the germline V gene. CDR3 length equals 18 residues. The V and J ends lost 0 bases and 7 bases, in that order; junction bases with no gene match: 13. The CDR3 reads CASSLGSGQGTGIEKLFF. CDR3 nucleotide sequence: TGCGCCAGCAGCTTGGGTAGCGGCCAGGGGACAGGGATTGAAAAACTGTTTTTT. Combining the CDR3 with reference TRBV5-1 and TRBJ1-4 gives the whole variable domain KAGVTQTPRYLIKTRGQQVTLSCSPISGHRSVSWYQQTPGQGLQFLFEYFSETQRNKGNFPGRFSGRQFSNSRSEMNVSTLELGDSALYLCASSLGSGQGTGIEKLFFGSGTQLSVL.

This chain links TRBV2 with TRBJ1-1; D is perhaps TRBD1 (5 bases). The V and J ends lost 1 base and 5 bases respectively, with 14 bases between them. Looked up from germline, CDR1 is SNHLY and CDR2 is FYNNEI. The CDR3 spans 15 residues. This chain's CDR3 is CASSEVWQGYTEAFF. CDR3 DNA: TGTGCCAGCAGTGAAGTTTGGCAGGGATATACTGAAGCTTTCTTT. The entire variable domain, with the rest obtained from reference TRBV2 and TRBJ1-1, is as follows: EPEVTQTPSHQVTQMGQEVILRCVPISNHLYFYWYRQILGQKVEFLVSFYNNEISEKSEIFDDQFSVERPDGSNFTLKIRSTKLEDSAMYFCASSEVWQGYTEAFFGQGTRLTVV.

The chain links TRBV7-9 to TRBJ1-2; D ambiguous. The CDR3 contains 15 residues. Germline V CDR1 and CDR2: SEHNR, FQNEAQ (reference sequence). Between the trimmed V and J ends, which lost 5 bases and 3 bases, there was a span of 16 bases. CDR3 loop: CASSPREEPYYGYTF. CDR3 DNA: TGTGCCAGCAGCCCCCGTGAGGAACCGTACTATGGCTACACCTTC.

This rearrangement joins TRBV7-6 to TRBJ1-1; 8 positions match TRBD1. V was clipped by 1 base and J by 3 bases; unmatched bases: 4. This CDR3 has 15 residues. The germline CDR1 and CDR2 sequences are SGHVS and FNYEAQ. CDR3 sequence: CASSLGTGSHTEAFF. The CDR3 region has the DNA TGTGCCAGCAGCTTAGGGACAGGGTCGCACACTGAAGCTTTCTTT.

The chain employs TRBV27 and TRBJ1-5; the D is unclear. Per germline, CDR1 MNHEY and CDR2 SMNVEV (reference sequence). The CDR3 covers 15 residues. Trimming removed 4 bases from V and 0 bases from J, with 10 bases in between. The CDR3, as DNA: TGTGCCAGCAGTTGGTCGGGAGATAGCAATCAGCCCCAGCATTTT. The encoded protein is CASSWSGDSNQPQHF.

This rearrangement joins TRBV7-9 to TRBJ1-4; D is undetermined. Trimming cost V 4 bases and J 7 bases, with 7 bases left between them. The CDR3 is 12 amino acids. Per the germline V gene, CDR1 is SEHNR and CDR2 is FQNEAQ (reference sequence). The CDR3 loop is CASSSSGEKLFF. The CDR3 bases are TGTGCCAGCAGCTCTTCCGGTGAAAAACTGTTTTTT.

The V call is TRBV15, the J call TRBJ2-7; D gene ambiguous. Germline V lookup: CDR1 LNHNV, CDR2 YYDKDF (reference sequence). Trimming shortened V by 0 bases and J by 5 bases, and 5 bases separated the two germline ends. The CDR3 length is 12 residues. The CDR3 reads CATSRDSDEQYF. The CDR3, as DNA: TGTGCCACCAGCAGAGATTCGGACGAGCAGTACTTC.

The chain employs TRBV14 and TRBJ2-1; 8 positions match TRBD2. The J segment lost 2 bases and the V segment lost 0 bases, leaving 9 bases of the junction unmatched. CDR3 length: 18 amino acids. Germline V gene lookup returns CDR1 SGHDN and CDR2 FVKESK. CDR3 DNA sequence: TGTGCCAGCAGCCAAGATCAAGGAAGCGGGAGTACCTACAATGAGCAGTTCTTC. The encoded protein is CASSQDQGSGSTYNEQFF.

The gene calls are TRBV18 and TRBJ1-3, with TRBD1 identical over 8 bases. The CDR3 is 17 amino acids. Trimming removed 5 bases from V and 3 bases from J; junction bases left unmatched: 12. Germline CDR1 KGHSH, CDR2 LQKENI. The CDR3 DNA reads TGTGCCAGCTCATCGGTGACAGGGGCGATCTTTGGAAACACCATATATTTT. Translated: CASSSVTGAIFGNTIYF.

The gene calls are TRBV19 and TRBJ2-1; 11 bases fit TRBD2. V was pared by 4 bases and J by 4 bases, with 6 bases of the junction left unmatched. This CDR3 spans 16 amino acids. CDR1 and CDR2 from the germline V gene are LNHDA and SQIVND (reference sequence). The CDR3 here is CASSTPGLADYNEQFF. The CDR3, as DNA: TGTGCCAGTAGTACTCCGGGACTAGCGGATTACAATGAGCAGTTCTTC.

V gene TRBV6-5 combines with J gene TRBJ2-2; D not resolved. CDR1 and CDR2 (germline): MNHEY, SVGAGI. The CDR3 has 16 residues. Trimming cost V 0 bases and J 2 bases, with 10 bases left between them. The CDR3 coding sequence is TGTGCCAGCAGTTACTCGATGGGCCTCAACACCGGGGAGCTGTTTTTT. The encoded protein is CASSYSMGLNTGELFF.